This entry lists 30 T cell receptor beta chains sequenced from one sample in a study of blood T cell repertoires in COVID-19. Using immunoSEQ multiplex PCR, the repertoire was profiled, and TCRdb retains in-frame clones only, with some absent. The table lists approximately 91,000 clones, roughly 80% of them singletons, with around 17% in the top ten. Material for sequencing was peripheral blood. The receptor source for this set is a human donor in a cohort sampled during active COVID-19.

The V and J genes are TRBV10-3 and TRBJ2-7, with 12 bases identical to TRBD2. This CDR3 spans 15 amino acids. Germline lookup yields CDR1 ENHRY and CDR2 SYGVKD. The V gene end was trimmed by 0 bases and the J gene end by 4 bases; junction bases not matched to a gene: 1. CDR3 sequence reads: CAISESGTSGYEQYF. For the CDR3, the DNA is TGTGCCATCAGTGAGTCAGGGACTAGCGGGTACGAGCAGTACTTC.

This clone occurred a few times. The gene calls are TRBV5-1 and TRBJ2-7, with TRBD1 identical over 10 bases. The CDR3 has 15 residues. Trimming at V came to 0 bases and at J to 4 bases, leaving 4 bases not matched to a gene. Germline CDR1 and CDR2: SGHRS and YFSETQ. The CDR3 protein is CASSLVGTGAYEQYF. The CDR3 coding sequence is TGCGCCAGCAGCTTGGTGGGGACAGGGGCATACGAGCAGTACTTC. The full variable domain, with the rest looked up from reference TRBV5-1 and TRBJ2-7, is KAGVTQTPRYLIKTRGQQVTLSCSPISGHRSVSWYQQTPGQGLQFLFEYFSETQRNKGNFPGRFSGRQFSNSRSEMNVSTLELGDSALYLCASSLVGTGAYEQYFGPGTRLTVT.

This clone was counted a single time. The V gene is TRBV12-3 or TRBV12-4, the J gene TRBJ2-7, with D possibly matching TRBD1 (6 bases). Between the trimmed V and J ends, which lost 5 bases and 3 bases, there was a span of 8 bases. The CDR3 loop spans 12 amino acids. Here the CDR3 reads CASSRQVYEQYF. CDR3 sequence (DNA): TGTGCCAGCAGTCGACAGGTCTACGAGCAGTACTTC.

The chain couples TRBV28 to TRBJ2-7, with a tentative D call TRBD1 (5 bases). CDR3 length: 15 amino acids. V was trimmed by 1 base and J by 5 bases, leaving 15 bases between them. Germline CDR1 is MDHEN and CDR2 is SYDVKM. CDR3 bases: TGTGCCAGCAGTTTATCTTGGCAGGGTGCGAACGAGCAGTACTTC. This translates into CASSLSWQGANEQYF. Drawing the rest from reference TRBV28 and TRBJ2-7, the complete variable domain is DVKVTQSSRYLVKRTGEKVFLECVQDMDHENMFWYRQDPGLGLRLIYFSYDVKMKEKGDIPEGYSVSREKKERFSLILESASTNQTSMYLCASSLSWQGANEQYFGPGTRLTVT.

The CDR3 region has the DNA TGTGCCTGGAGTGTACAGGGTCATTGGGCACCCCTCCACTTT. It yields the protein CAWSVQGHWAPLHF. This rearrangement joins TRBV30 to TRBJ1-6; tentative D call: TRBD1 (6 bases). The V and J ends lost 0 bases and 11 bases respectively, with 14 bases between them. Germline values: CDR1 GTSNPN, CDR2 SVGIG (reference sequence). This CDR3 has 14 residues.

The chain uses TRBV5-1 and TRBJ2-7, with 8 nucleotides matching TRBD2. This CDR3 comprises 15 residues. Trimming removed 3 bases from V and 2 bases from J; junction bases left unmatched: 7. Per germline, CDR1 SGHRS and CDR2 YFSETQ. This chain's CDR3 is CASSSRLAPTYEQYF. The DNA for the CDR3 is TGCGCCAGCAGCTCTAGACTAGCGCCGACCTACGAGCAGTACTTC.

This sequence joins TRBV27 and TRBJ2-3; perhaps TRBD1 as D (5 bases). Germline CDR1 is MNHEY and CDR2 is SMNVEV (reference sequence). V was shortened by 8 bases and J by 1 base, with 13 bases between the two germline ends. This CDR3 has 14 residues. The CDR3 coding sequence is TGTGCCAGCCGGACAAACTTTGGCACAGATACGCAGTATTTT. It codes for CASRTNFGTDTQYF.

The V gene is TRBV21-1, the J gene TRBJ2-7; TRBD2, the table's D call, was not compared with the DNA. TRBV21-1 has pseudogene status. The CDR3 contains 17 residues. CDR3 nucleotides: TGTGCCAGCAGCAAACTAGGGGGGGGAGCGGGAGTTTACGAGCAGTACTTC. Translated: CASSKLGGGAGVYEQYF.

The chain has TRBV27 and TRBJ1-5; 7 bases are a match to TRBD1. The V segment lost 5 bases and the J segment 4 bases; nucleotides outside the gene matches: 8. The CDR3 length is 15 residues. Germline V gene lookup returns CDR1 MNHEY and CDR2 SMNVEV (reference sequence). CDR3 region: CASSPRTGTNQPQHF. The DNA of the CDR3 is TGTGCCAGCAGTCCCCGGACAGGAACAAATCAGCCCCAGCATTTT.

This clone has more than one count but fewer than ten. The V gene is TRBV20-1, the J gene TRBJ2-5; 10 bases fit TRBD1. Germline V gene data show CDR1 as DFQATT and CDR2 as SNEGSKA (reference sequence). The CDR3 loop spans 15 amino acids. V lost 3 bases, J lost 5 bases, and 9 bases stayed unmatched. The CDR3 DNA follows: TGCAGTGCTAGTGTGGCGGGACAGGGGACGGAGACCCAGTACTTC. The encoded protein is CSASVAGQGTETQYF.

The J gene is TRBJ2-3, the V gene TRBV7-9; 10 nucleotides agree with TRBD2. This CDR3 is 14 amino acids long. Germline V gene sequence: CDR1 SEHNR, CDR2 FQNEAQ (reference sequence). Unmatched junction bases numbered 1, after V lost 7 bases and J lost 0 bases. DNA for the CDR3: TGTGCCAGCATACTAGCGGGAAGCACAGATACGCAGTATTTT. Translation: CASILAGSTDTQYF. Based on the CDR3 plus reference TRBV7-9 and TRBJ2-3, the full variable domain is DTGVSQNPRHKITKRGQNVTFRCDPISEHNRLYWYRQTLGQGPEFLTYFQNEAQLEKSRLLSDRFSAERPKGSFSTLEIQRTEQGDSAMYLCASILAGSTDTQYFGPGTRLTVL.

This chain uses TRBV7-6 with TRBJ2-1, with 11 positions matching TRBD2. Germline-derived CDR1 and CDR2 are SGHVS and FNYEAQ. The V segment lost 5 bases and the J segment 4 bases; nucleotides outside the gene matches: 10. This CDR3 is 17 amino acids long. The CDR3 DNA follows: TGTGCCAGCAGCCCTATAGCGGGAGGGTATATGTACAATGAGCAGTTCTTC. Amino acids: CASSPIAGGYMYNEQFF.

The V call is TRBV7-2, the J call TRBJ2-1, with TRBD2 as a possible D gene (6 bases). CDR3 length: 15 amino acids. Trimming removed 4 bases at V and 4 bases at J, with 14 bases between. CDR1 SGHTA and CDR2 FQGNSA come from the germline V gene. Here the CDR3 reads CASSSDVTSYNEQFF. The CDR3 DNA reads TGTGCCAGCAGCTCTGATGTGACTAGTTACAATGAGCAGTTCTTC.

The chain links TRBV30 to TRBJ2-1; 9 bases map to TRBD1. Germline lookup yields CDR1 GTSNPN and CDR2 SVGIG (reference sequence). There are 13 residues in the CDR3. V lost 6 bases to trimming and J lost 6 bases; unmatched junction nucleotides: 6. The CDR3 spells CACWDRAGNEQFF. As DNA, the CDR3 is TGTGCCTGTTGGGACAGGGCGGGCAATGAGCAGTTCTTC.

The chain employs TRBV11-2 and TRBJ1-1; a weak D match, TRBD1 (6 bases). This CDR3 contains 16 residues. CDR1 SGHAT and CDR2 FQNNGV come from the germline V gene. V was pared by 5 bases and J by 2 bases, with 18 bases between. The CDR3 DNA sequence: TGTGCCAGCAGCCCCCGCCTGACAGGTGAAAACACTGAAGCTTTCTTT. Amino acids: CASSPRLTGENTEAFF.

The chain links TRBV19 to TRBJ2-1; 7 nucleotides align to TRBD1. V lost 6 bases and J lost 7; bases outside the gene matches: 12. Germline CDR1 LNHDA, CDR2 SQIVND (reference sequence). CDR3 length: 15 amino acids. The CDR3: CASRDPGTVLNEQFF. In nucleotides, the CDR3 is TGTGCCAGTAGAGACCCCGGGACAGTCCTTAATGAGCAGTTCTTC. Using reference TRBV19 and TRBJ2-1 for the parts outside the CDR3, the full variable domain is DGGITQSPKYLFRKEGQNVTLSCEQNLNHDAMYWYRQDPGQGLRLIYYSQIVNDFQKGDIAEGYSVSREKKESFPLTVTSAQKNPTAFYLCASRDPGTVLNEQFFGPGTRLTVL.

This sequence joins TRBV5-4 and TRBJ2-7; no reliable D call. CDR1 SGHNT and CDR2 YYREEE come from the germline V gene (reference sequence). The CDR3 spans 14 residues. V dropped 0 bases and J dropped 0 bases, with 7 bases sitting between them. This CDR3 is CASSLGLNSYEQYF. The DNA of the CDR3 is TGTGCCAGCAGCTTGGGACTTAACTCCTACGAGCAGTACTTC.

The chain couples TRBV2 to TRBJ2-2; TRBD2 agrees at 7 bases. V trimming: 6 bases; J trimming: 2 bases; junction bases outside the gene matches: 6. The CDR3 loop spans 15 amino acids. Germline V gene sequence: CDR1 SNHLY, CDR2 FYNNEI. In nucleotides, the CDR3 is TGTGCCAGCAGGCGAAGCGGGACTAACACCGGGGAGCTGTTTTTT. Its translation: CASRRSGTNTGELFF.

The chain uses TRBV5-1 and TRBJ1-1; D ambiguous. Trimming left V 0 bases short and J 5 bases short, with 17 bases between. Germline V lookup: CDR1 SGHRS, CDR2 YFSETQ. This CDR3 region has 16 residues. The CDR3 sequence is CASSLDPGIRGTEAFF. The CDR3 region has the DNA TGCGCCAGCAGCTTGGACCCGGGGATTCGGGGAACTGAAGCTTTCTTT.

The rearrangement joins TRBV7-9 to TRBJ1-3; D is unclear. The length of the CDR3 is 14 residues. With 2 bases removed from V and 0 bases from J, the gap between germline ends came to 5 bases. CDR1 SEHNR and CDR2 FQNEAQ come from the germline V gene (reference sequence). The chain's CDR3 is CASSLSVSGNTIYF. For the CDR3, the DNA is TGTGCCAGCAGCTTAAGCGTCTCTGGAAACACCATATATTTT. Full variable domain (rest looked up from reference TRBV7-9 and TRBJ1-3): DTGVSQNPRHKITKRGQNVTFRCDPISEHNRLYWYRQTLGQGPEFLTYFQNEAQLEKSRLLSDRFSAERPKGSFSTLEIQRTEQGDSAMYLCASSLSVSGNTIYFGEGSWLTVV.

The chain links TRBV6-5 to TRBJ1-2; no definite D call. Between the trimmed V and J ends, which lost 7 bases and 4 bases, there was a span of 13 bases. CDR1 and CDR2 from the germline V gene are MNHEY and SVGAGI. This CDR3 is built from 13 residues. The CDR3 DNA reads TGTGCCAGCACCGGACGAGGGCGCTATGGCTACACCTTC. This gives the protein CASTGRGRYGYTF.

V gene TRBV5-1 combines with J gene TRBJ2-7; D gene ambiguous. CDR3 length: 12 amino acids. CDR1 is SGHRS, CDR2 YFSETQ, per germline. V gave up 0 bases and J gave up 5 bases, with 6 bases separating them. This chain's CDR3 is CASSLAGHEQYF. The DNA for the CDR3 is TGCGCCAGCAGCTTGGCCGGTCACGAGCAGTACTTC.

This chain joins TRBV15 and TRBJ1-5, with D possibly being TRBD1 (6 bases). V dropped 1 base and J dropped 0 bases, with 10 bases sitting between them. Germline V gene lookup returns CDR1 LNHNV and CDR2 YYDKDF (reference sequence). The CDR3 has 16 amino acids. CDR3 amino acids: CATSRAGGYSNQPQHF. The CDR3 bases are TGTGCCACCAGCAGAGCTGGGGGCTATAGCAATCAGCCCCAGCATTTT.

The rearrangement joins TRBV3-1 (or the pseudogene TRBV3-2) to TRBJ1-6; 7 bases are a match to TRBD1. The germline gives CDR1 LGHDT, CDR2 YNNKEL (reference sequence). This CDR3 has 16 amino acids. Trimming at V came to 4 bases and at J to 7 bases, leaving 10 bases not matched to a gene. CDR3 sequence (DNA): TGTGCCAGCAGCCGAGCCACAGGGGAGCTGAATTCACCCCTCCACTTT. Translated: CASSRATGELNSPLHF.

In this sample, this clone turned up once. This chain links TRBV19 with TRBJ2-5; D may be TRBD1 (6 bases). There are 14 residues in the CDR3. In germline, CDR1 is LNHDA, CDR2 SQIVND (reference sequence). Trimming shortened V by 6 bases and J by 3 bases, and 14 bases separated the two germline ends. CDR3: CASRGTPGEETQYF. The CDR3 DNA follows: TGTGCCAGTAGAGGGACCCCAGGGGAAGAGACCCAGTACTTC.

This clone was counted a single time. This chain joins TRBV28 and TRBJ2-5; D is uncertain. Germline V gene data show CDR1 as MDHEN and CDR2 as SYDVKM. The CDR3 extends over 10 amino acids. Trimming pared 6 bases from V and 5 bases from J, leaving 4 bases between. The CDR3 sequence: CASREETQYF. In DNA, the CDR3 is TGTGCCAGCAGAGAGGAGACCCAGTACTTC.

The V call is TRBV2, the J call TRBJ2-1; possible D gene TRBD2, 6 bases. Per the germline V gene, CDR1 is SNHLY and CDR2 is FYNNEI. This CDR3 region has 16 residues. Deletions cut 1 base from V and 3 bases from J, with 13 bases between. The CDR3 is CASSEGPGLHYNEQFF. CDR3 coding DNA: TGTGCCAGCAGTGAAGGTCCGGGACTGCACTACAATGAGCAGTTCTTC.

The chain combines TRBV6-5 with TRBJ2-7, with 9 positions matching TRBD1. Germline V gene data show CDR1 as MNHEY and CDR2 as SVGAGI. The CDR3 extends over 14 amino acids. With V trimmed by 6 bases and J by 3 bases, 6 bases remained unmatched. CDR3: CASRASDRGYEQYF. CDR3 bases: TGTGCCAGCAGAGCGTCGGACAGGGGCTACGAGCAGTACTTC.

This clone was seen more than once but under ten times. J is TRBJ2-4 and V is TRBV6-5, with TRBD1 matching over 8 bases. There are 15 residues in the CDR3. The germline gives CDR1 MNHEY, CDR2 SVGAGI. V lost 6 bases, J lost 7 bases, and 11 bases stayed unmatched. CDR3 region: CASSHAGNRGNIQYF. CDR3 sequence (DNA): TGTGCCAGCAGCCATGCCGGGAACAGGGGGAACATTCAGTACTTC.

The rearrangement joins TRBV19 to TRBJ1-2; 9 positions match TRBD1. Germline CDR1 reads LNHDA; CDR2 reads SQIVND (reference sequence). J lost 3 bases, V lost 1 base, and 3 bases had no gene match. CDR3 length equals 15 residues. CDR3 region: CASSIAGQGYYGYTF. The CDR3 bases are TGTGCCAGTAGTATAGCGGGACAGGGCTACTATGGCTACACCTTC. Complete variable domain (other parts from reference TRBV19 and TRBJ1-2): DGGITQSPKYLFRKEGQNVTLSCEQNLNHDAMYWYRQDPGQGLRLIYYSQIVNDFQKGDIAEGYSVSREKKESFPLTVTSAQKNPTAFYLCASSIAGQGYYGYTFGSGTRLTVV.